A selection of T cell receptor beta chains follows, all from one sample in a study of cytomegalovirus exposure and HLA in healthy donors. Produced via immunoSEQ multiplex PCR; TCRdb's table is partial and in-frame only. The sample carries about 140,000 clones, 76% recorded once. The source material was PBMCs. The receptor set was obtained from a male donor in good health and CMV-seronegative. CDR3s include the opening cysteine and the closing phenylalanine or tryptophan. D genes are given only for firm matches. Clone size is not always given. Where it is, it says once, few, many or a class for expanded clones.

j_call d_call clone_size v_call cdr3_aa cdr3_nt
TRBJ1-1 - - TRBV2 CASTDPAGLNTEAFF TGTGCCAGCACCGACCCGGCAGGGTTGAACACTGAAGCTTTCTTT
TRBJ1-1 - few TRBV5-1 CASSLGPAGTTVVAFF TGCGCCAGCAGCTTGGGCCCCGCCGGGACAACCGTCGTGGCTTTCTTT
TRBJ2-5 TRBD1 few TRBV19 CASSRQGAVGETQYF TGTGCCAGTAGCCGACAGGGGGCGGTGGGAGAGACCCAGTACTTC
TRBJ2-7 TRBD2 few TRBV7-8 CASSPGLAGVFYEQYF TGTGCCAGCAGCCCCGGCCTAGCGGGCGTCTTCTACGAGCAGTACTTC
TRBJ1-6 - - TRBV5-1 CASSLAGVSPLHF TGCGCCAGCAGCTTGGCAGGGGTGTCACCCCTCCACTTT
TRBJ2-7 TRBD2 - TRBV29-1 CSGRTSGYEQYF TGCAGCGGACGGACTAGCGGGTACGAGCAGTACTTC
TRBJ1-4 - - TRBV4-1 CASSQQGLPNEKLFF TGCGCCAGCAGCCAACAGGGGCTACCTAATGAAAAACTGTTTTTT
TRBJ2-1 TRBD2 once TRBV7-8 CASSLKLAGVQYNEQFF TGTGCCAGCAGCTTAAAGCTAGCGGGAGTCCAATACAATGAGCAGTTCTTC
TRBJ2-7 TRBD1 - TRBV28 CASSLRDRGYEQYF TGTGCCAGCAGTTTAAGGGACAGAGGCTACGAGCAGTACTTC
TRBJ1-2 TRBD1 - TRBV19 CASSMRGLLGYTF TGTGCCAGTAGTATGAGGGGGCTACTTGGCTACACCTTC
TRBJ2-1 - - TRBV7-9 CASSFRGADEQFF TGTGCCAGCAGCTTTAGGGGTGCCGATGAGCAGTTCTTC
TRBJ1-5 - few TRBV6-1 CASSEAGTYQPQHF TGTGCCAGCAGTGAAGCCGGGACATATCAGCCCCAGCATTTT
TRBJ1-3 - - TRBV19 CASSIAGTLGNTIYF TGTGCCAGTAGTATTGCTGGGACACTTGGAAACACCATATATTTT
TRBJ2-5 TRBD2 - TRBV6-5 CASRGLAQETQYF TGTGCCAGCAGGGGACTAGCCCAAGAGACCCAGTACTTC
TRBJ1-1 - - TRBV7-2 CASNRRGVEAFF TGTGCCAGCAACCGACGGGGGGTCGAGGCTTTCTTT
TRBJ2-5 TRBD1 - TRBV4-1 CASRETGGFETQYF TGCGCCAGCAGAGAGACAGGGGGATTCGAGACCCAGTACTTC
TRBJ2-3 TRBD2 - TRBV5-1 CASSIDPSTSGTDTQYF TGCGCCAGCAGCATAGACCCATCGACTAGCGGCACAGATACGCAGTATTTT
TRBJ2-7 TRBD1 - TRBV6-5 CASSYSQGAYEQYF TGTGCCAGCAGTTACTCACAGGGGGCCTACGAGCAGTACTTC
TRBJ2-7 TRBD1 once TRBV7-8 CASSLDRGQGEQYF TGTGCCAGCAGCTTAGACAGGGGGCAGGGCGAGCAGTACTTC
TRBJ1-5 TRBD1 - TRBV28 CASSFRTGGYSNQPQHF TGTGCCAGCAGTTTCCGGACAGGGGGGTATAGCAATCAGCCCCAGCATTTT
TRBJ2-7 - - TRBV12-2 CASRVGQGPSSSYEQYF TGTGCAAGTCGCGTAGGACAGGGGCCCTCTTCCTCCTACGAGCAGTACTTC
TRBJ1-1 - - TRBV15 CATSRERHTEAFF TGTGCCACCAGCAGAGAGCGGCACACTGAAGCTTTCTTT
TRBJ1-5 - few TRBV5-8 CASSSYPHIDNQPQHF TGTGCCAGCAGCTCCTACCCCCATATAGATAATCAGCCCCAGCATTTT
TRBJ1-1 - - TRBV2 CASSSFNTEAFF TGTGCCAGCAGTTCATTTAACACTGAAGCTTTCTTT
TRBJ2-1 - - TRBV18 CASSPILVGVGYNEQFF TGTGCCAGCTCACCAATTCTAGTGGGAGTAGGGTACAATGAGCAGTTCTTC
TRBJ2-1 TRBD2 - TRBV7-2 CASSLGGLAGVYEQFF TGTGCCAGCAGCTTAGGGGGACTAGCGGGAGTTTATGAGCAGTTCTTC
TRBJ2-3 TRBD1 - TRBV19 CASSARTGTTDTQYF TGTGCCAGTAGTGCCCGGACAGGGACCACAGATACGCAGTATTTT
TRBJ2-4 - - TRBV4-3 CASSQGVERTKNIQYF TGCGCCAGCAGCCAAGGAGTCGAGAGGACCAAAAACATTCAGTACTTC
TRBJ1-1 TRBD1 - TRBV18 CASSPWAQGADTEAFF TGTGCCAGCTCACCATGGGCCCAGGGGGCGGACACTGAAGCTTTCTTT
TRBJ2-1 - - TRBV9 CASSVSSVPYNEQFF TGTGCCAGCAGCGTTAGTTCGGTCCCCTACAATGAGCAGTTCTTC
TRBJ2-7 - - TRBV7-9 CASSRQRSSSTEQYF TGTGCCAGCAGCCGACAGCGAAGTTCCTCTACGGAGCAGTACTTC
TRBJ1-2 TRBD1 - TRBV4-1 CASSPGQGGKDGYTF TGCGCCAGCAGCCCAGGACAGGGCGGGAAGGATGGCTACACCTTC
TRBJ1-5 TRBD1 - TRBV28 CASTDRGYQPQHF TGTGCCAGCACCGACAGGGGCTATCAGCCCCAGCATTTT
TRBJ2-3 TRBD2 - TRBV7-9 CASSLAGGADTQYF TGTGCCAGCAGCCTCGCGGGAGGCGCAGATACGCAGTATTTT
TRBJ2-7 TRBD2 - TRBV6-4 CASSYSASGSYEQYF TGTGCCAGCAGTTACAGTGCTAGCGGCTCCTACGAGCAGTACTTC
TRBJ2-1 TRBD1 - TRBV2 CASSTGQGYNEQFF TGTGCCAGCTCGACGGGACAGGGATACAATGAGCAGTTCTTC
TRBJ2-1 TRBD2 - TRBV19 CASSPQGTSGSGEQFF TGTGCCAGTAGTCCCCAGGGGACTAGCGGGAGCGGTGAGCAGTTCTTC
TRBJ1-1 TRBD1 - TRBV2 CASRAGQENTEAFF TGTGCCAGCAGGGCTGGACAGGAGAACACTGAAGCTTTCTTT
TRBJ1-1 - - TRBV9 CASSPGGQPTNTEAFF TGTGCCAGCAGCCCCGGGGGGCAGCCCACGAACACTGAAGCTTTCTTT
TRBJ1-5 - - TRBV9 CASSQQGGDQPQHF TGTGCCAGCAGTCAACAGGGAGGGGATCAGCCCCAGCATTTT
TRBJ2-5 - - TRBV2 CASRGRESQETQYF TGTGCCAGCAGGGGGCGGGAATCTCAAGAGACCCAGTACTTC
TRBJ1-1 TRBD1 - TRBV28 CASSGAGGRDTEAFF TGTGCCAGCAGTGGGGCAGGGGGCCGAGACACTGAAGCTTTCTTT
TRBJ2-3 TRBD1 - TRBV7-8 CASSHRDRVLGFGTDTQYF TGTGCCAGCAGCCACCGGGACAGGGTTCTAGGATTTGGCACAGATACGCAGTATTTT
TRBJ2-7 - - TRBV6-5 CATVSAAFSYEQYF TGTGCCACCGTAAGCGCCGCCTTTTCCTACGAGCAGTACTTC
TRBJ1-1 TRBD1 - TRBV5-6 CASRGQGRTGTEAFF TGTGCCAGCAGGGGACAGGGACGGACCGGCACTGAAGCTTTCTTT
TRBJ2-3 TRBD1 - TRBV19 CASSPGDSSTDTQYF TGTGCCAGTAGTCCAGGGGACAGCAGCACAGACACGCAGTATTTT
TRBJ2-7 - - TRBV7-2 CASSLGAEQYF TGTGCCAGCAGCTTAGGGGCCGAGCAGTACTTC